The sequence of this T cell receptor (beta chain) was determined in a study of shared clonotypes between healthy human individuals. In this sample, this clone turned up many times. Some clones are missing from TCRdb's copy, which holds only in-frame ones; the method was immunoSEQ multiplex PCR. Of about half a million clones listed, approximately 78% are singletons. Material for sequencing was PBMCs. The source is a woman aged 40-49 years in good health. Some clones in this sample may be carry-over from other donors' samples.

CDR3 residues: CASSEGTGEQYF. The CDR3, as DNA: TGTGCCAGCAGTGAAGGGACAGGCGAGCAGTACTTC. This rearrangement joins TRBV2 to TRBJ2-5; 7 positions match TRBD1. The DNA end favors TRBJ2-7, so the J call may be wrong. Germline CDR1 and CDR2: SNHLY and FYNNEI. The CDR3 covers 12 residues.